This T cell receptor (beta chain) was retrieved from a study of human T cells and chemical hapten exposure (dated by TCRdb to the early 2020s). Study-wide context: For sensitization, 2% DPC in acetone was applied to a roughly 2 cm by roughly 2 cm area of upper inner arm skin. About 27 alopecia patients gave blood for TCR sequencing at one to four time points (pre-sensitization, 2, 6 and 24 weeks). Blood was sampled from patients pre-sensitization (week 0) and at 2, 6 and about 24 weeks after DPC sensitization. Patch testing was performed on the upper back with Finn chambers containing 0.01% DPC, and the patch tests were scored after 6 days according to International Contact Dermatitis Research Group standards. Patients additionally received weekly therapeutic DPC doses to the scalp throughout the roughly 23-week study period. Libraries were combined into a pool for sequencing, and differences in TCR yield between samples came mainly from small differences in library volumes within the pool. The mostly female patient cohort included alopecia areata with under or over 50% scalp involvement, alopecia totalis and alopecia universalis. Peripheral blood TCR repertoire changes were tracked in vivo in alopecia patients during primary and secondary sensitization to the hapten diphenylcyclopropenone (DPC). Beyond this particular receptor, the publication reports: DPC sensitization did not change the number of TCRs with a frequency above 1 in 1000, and there was no evidence of changes in global repertoire structure. All patients had alopecia, a presumed autoimmune disease, so their immune response might differ from that of healthy individuals. Significantly more large CDR3 similarity clusters were formed by expanded TCRs than by pre-sensitization or healthy control sets, consistent with antigen-driven responses. After repeated subsampling, changes were observed in the strength of the expansion versus patch-test correlation and in the threshold at which the correlation became significant. Patch test score was positively correlated with the number of PT1 expanded TCRs, with significance at thresholds 8, 16 and 32 but not at 4.

Receptor amplification or capture employed RACE. Sequencing was carried out with a NextSeq 500. During library preparation, unique molecular identifiers were attached to individual cDNA molecules so that TCRs could be counted quantitatively and reproducibly. Each blood RNA sample was used to sequence both TCR alpha and TCR beta chains. The source study handled its data this way. The median number of TCRs per sample was over 85,000, ranging from about 20,000 to 750,000. V, J and CDR3 annotation of the TCR reads was performed with the Decombinator software suite. For PS versus PT1 abundance plots, all samples were subsampled to the same number of TCRs (28,000). Expanded TCRs were defined as absent before sensitization and observed at least eight times at the 2-week time point. TCRdb applied fastp at Q25 and MiXCR to the public reads, then kept only in-frame beta chains. All rows with the same CDR3 protein become a single entry with the most common DNA and genes. TCRdb's processing, not the authors' own work, is the source of the V and J calls. The sample table records roughly 180,000 distinct CDR3 sequences; around 24% of these occur just once. 6.7% of the sample is in the top ten clones.

A word on this clonotype: The antigen it binds to is not known. The record has no base qualities; no much larger clone is one base away.

The label giving this sample's time point can be read as: patch test 1, 2 weeks after DPC sensitization. This specimen's treatment or condition label, per the study, means: therapeutic diphenylcyclopropenone sensitization with weekly scalp DPC. At each patch-test visit, blood was drawn before the patch test was applied. Patients were considered eligible if aged 18 to 70, diagnosed with alopecia and deemed suitable for DPC therapy, and patients were excluded if pregnant. Total RNA was isolated from unfractionated whole blood collected in Tempus Blood RNA tubes. For CDR1 and CDR2, the germline V gene lists SGHVS and FQNEAQ. The CDR3 has 15 amino acids, counting the end cysteine and phenylalanine. Only CDR3 DNA is held: 45 bases, read in frame from base 1. Trimming costs V 1 base and J 7 bases, and their ends lie 16 bases apart.

The source material was whole blood, sampled in connection with sensitization to the hapten diphenylcyclopropenone (DPC). This sequence uses TRBV7-8 and TRBJ1-2; there is no confident call for the D gene. This TCR derives from a woman aged 45-59 years with alopecia areata. Some clones in this sample may be carry-over from other donors' samples. The nucleotide sequence reads as follows: TGTGCCAGCAGCTTAGAAGACCGGACTCCGCTTGGCTACACCTTC. Translated, it reads CASSLEDRTPLGYTF.